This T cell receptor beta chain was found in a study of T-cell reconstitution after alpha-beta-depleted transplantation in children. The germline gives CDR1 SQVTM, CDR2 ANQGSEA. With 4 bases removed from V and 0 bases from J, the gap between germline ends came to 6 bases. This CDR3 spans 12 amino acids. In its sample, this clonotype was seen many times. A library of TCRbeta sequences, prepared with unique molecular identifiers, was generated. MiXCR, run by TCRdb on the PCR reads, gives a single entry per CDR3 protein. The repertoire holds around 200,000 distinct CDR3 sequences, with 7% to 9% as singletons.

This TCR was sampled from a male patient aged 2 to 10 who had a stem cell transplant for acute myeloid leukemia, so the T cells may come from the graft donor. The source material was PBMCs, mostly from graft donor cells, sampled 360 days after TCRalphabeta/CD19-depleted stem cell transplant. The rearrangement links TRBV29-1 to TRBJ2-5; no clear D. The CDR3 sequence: CSVVPNQETQYF. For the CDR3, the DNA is TGCAGCGTTGTGCCCAACCAAGAGACCCAGTACTTC.